These 9 T cell receptor beta chains share one sample of origin, sequenced in a study of regulatory T cells in long-lasting Graves disease. CDR3-region Arm-PCR and iRepertoire HTBI primers produced the TCR beta libraries. TCRdb processed the multiplex PCR reads anew with MiXCR; each CDR3 protein has one entry. The sample consists of roughly 450,000 distinct CDR3 sequences, 23% of them appearing once. Sample time point: persistent/refractory GD, antithyroid drugs over 5 years with positive TRAb. PBMC-extracted RNA yielded the TCR library. The input for sequencing was peripheral blood mononuclear cells (PBMCs), taken when the disease was refractory, from a patient treated with antithyroid drugs. Receptor source: a female donor with Graves disease.

The chain uses TRBV7-9 and TRBJ1-5; weak D call: TRBD1 (6 bases). There are 14 residues in the CDR3. V was pared by 5 bases and J by 4 bases, with 12 bases between. CDR1 is SEHNR, CDR2 FQNEAQ, per germline (reference sequence). This CDR3 is CASSGGQRNQPQHF. In DNA, the CDR3 is TGTGCCAGCAGCGGCGGACAGAGGAATCAGCCCCAGCATTTT.

This clonotype has more than one count but fewer than ten. The gene calls are TRBV7-2 and TRBJ1-4, with D hard to call. Between the trimmed V and J ends, which lost 0 bases and 8 bases, there was a span of 4 bases. The CDR3 is made up of 12 amino acids. In germline, CDR1 is SGHTA, CDR2 FQGNSA. CDR3 sequence (DNA): TGTGCCAGCAGCTTAGCGGAAGAAAAACTGTTTTTT. This sequence encodes CASSLAEEKLFF.

This clonotype occurred many times. The V and J genes are TRBV12-3 or TRBV12-4 and TRBJ1-6; D uncertain. CDR3 length equals 14 residues. Trimming left V 5 bases short and J 0 bases short, with 5 bases between. The CDR3 sequence is CASSPSSYNSPLHF. CDR3 bases: TGTGCCAGCAGTCCCAGCTCCTATAATTCACCCCTCCACTTT.

This clonotype was found many times. This CDR3 is CASSLDWGGYTF. The CDR3 region has the DNA TGTGCCAGCAGTTTAGATTGGGGCGGCTACACCTTC. The gene calls are TRBV12-3 or TRBV12-4 and TRBJ1-2; the D gene is possibly TRBD1 (5 bases). Trimming stripped 1 base from V and 8 bases from J, with 8 bases between. This CDR3 has 12 residues.

This clonotype was counted ten times or more. The chain joins TRBV13 to TRBJ1-6; tentative D call: TRBD1 (6 bases). CDR1 PRHDT and CDR2 FYEKMQ come from the germline V gene (reference sequence). This CDR3 contains 14 residues. Trimming stripped 5 bases from V and 10 bases from J, with 15 bases between. The CDR3 is CASSHAGTSSPLHF. The CDR3 DNA sequence: TGTGCCAGCAGCCATGCCGGGACAAGCTCACCCCTCCACTTT.

This clonotype was observed many times. This rearrangement joins TRBV12-3 or TRBV12-4 to TRBJ1-2; TRBD1 aligns across 8 bases. Trimming took 3 bases from V and 2 from J; bases not matched to a gene: 5. There are 15 residues in the CDR3. CDR3 amino acids: CASSFGDRLNYGYTF. The CDR3 DNA follows: TGTGCCAGCAGTTTTGGGGACAGGCTCAACTATGGCTACACCTTC.

The chain links TRBV7-2 to TRBJ1-2; D might be TRBD1 (6 bases). The CDR3 totals 14 residues. Germline V CDR1 and CDR2: SGHTA, FQGNSA. The ends were cut back, 5 bases at V and 3 bases at J, with 13 bases in the middle. This CDR3 reads CASSPRGGDYGYTF. As DNA, the CDR3 is TGTGCCAGCAGCCCCCGGGGGGGCGACTATGGCTACACCTTC.

The chain links TRBV25-1 to TRBJ1-1; D possibly corresponds to TRBD1 (5 bases). Germline CDR1 is MGHDK and CDR2 is SYGVNS. The V end was cut by 3 bases, the J end by 4 bases, with 18 bases between. This CDR3 has 16 amino acids. Here the CDR3 DNA reads TGTGCCAGCAGTGAGGATAATAGGGGTTGGAGCACTGAAGCTTTCTTT. Translated: CASSEDNRGWSTEAFF.

This clonotype was seen more than once but under ten times. The DNA for the CDR3 is TGTGCCAGTACGCACCGAGCAACTAATGAAAAACTGTTTTTT. Translated: CASTHRATNEKLFF. J is TRBJ1-4 and V is TRBV19; no reliable D call. V was cut by 7 bases and J by 0 bases, with 9 bases left in between. The CDR3 totals 14 residues. Per germline, CDR1 LNHDA and CDR2 SQIVND (reference sequence).